Each of the 2 T cell receptor beta chains below was sequenced from the same sample in a study of shared clonotypes between healthy human individuals. Generated by immunoSEQ multiplex PCR, the TCRdb table keeps only in-frame clones and is missing some. Here the sample spans 330,000 or so clones, around four fifths being singletons. Sequenced: memory CD4+ T cells sorted from blood. Subset in this sample: CD45RA-negative fraction. These receptors were obtained from a man aged 25 to 45 in good health.

This clone turned up a few times. This chain connects TRBV6-1 to TRBJ2-2, with D unresolved. The V gene lost 5 bases and the J gene lost 4 bases, with 11 bases spanning the gap. The CDR3 runs to 14 residues. Germline CDR1 is MNHNS and CDR2 is SASEGT. CDR3 in DNA: TGTGCCAGCAGTTCCGACTCACTCACCGGGGAGCTGTTTTTT. Protein: CASSSDSLTGELFF.

This clone was seen a single time. V and J are TRBV6-6 and TRBJ2-2; D is perhaps TRBD2 (5 bases). Germline assignment: CDR1 MNHNY and CDR2 SVGAGI (reference sequence). The CDR3 is 13 amino acids. Trimming removed 7 bases at V and 5 bases at J, with 11 bases between. CDR3 nucleotide sequence: TGTGCCAGCACCCCGACGGGGACCGGGGAGCTGTTTTTT. Encoded protein: CASTPTGTGELFF.